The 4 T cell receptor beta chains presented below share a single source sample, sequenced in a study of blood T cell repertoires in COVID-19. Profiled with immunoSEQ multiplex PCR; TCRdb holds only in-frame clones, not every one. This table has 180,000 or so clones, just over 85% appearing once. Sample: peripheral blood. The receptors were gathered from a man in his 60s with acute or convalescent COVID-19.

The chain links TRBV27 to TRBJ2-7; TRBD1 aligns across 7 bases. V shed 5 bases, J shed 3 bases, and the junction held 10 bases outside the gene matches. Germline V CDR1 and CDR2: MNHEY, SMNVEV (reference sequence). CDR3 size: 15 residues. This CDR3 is CASSPETGSNYEQYF. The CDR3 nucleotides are TGTGCCAGCAGTCCGGAGACAGGGTCTAACTACGAGCAGTACTTC.

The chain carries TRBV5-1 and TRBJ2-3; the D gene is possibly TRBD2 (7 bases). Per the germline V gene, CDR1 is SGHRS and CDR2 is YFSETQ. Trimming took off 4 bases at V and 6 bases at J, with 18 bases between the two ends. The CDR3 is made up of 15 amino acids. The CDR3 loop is CASSGGGASSDTQYF. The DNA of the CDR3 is TGCGCCAGCAGCGGGGGGGGCGCTTCGAGCGATACGCAGTATTTT.

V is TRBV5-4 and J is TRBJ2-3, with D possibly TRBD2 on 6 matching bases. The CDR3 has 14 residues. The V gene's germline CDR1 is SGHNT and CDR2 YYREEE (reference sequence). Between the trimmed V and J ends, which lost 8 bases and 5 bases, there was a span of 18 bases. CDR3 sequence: CASWGTQQGDTQYF. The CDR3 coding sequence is TGTGCCAGTTGGGGGACTCAACAAGGAGATACGCAGTATTTT.

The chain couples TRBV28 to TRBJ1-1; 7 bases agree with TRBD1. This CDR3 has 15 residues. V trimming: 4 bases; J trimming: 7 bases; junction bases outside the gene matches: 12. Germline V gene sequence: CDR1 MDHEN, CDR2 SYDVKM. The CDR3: CASSSPGTAKFEAFF. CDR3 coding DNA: TGTGCCAGCAGTTCCCCCGGGACAGCTAAATTTGAAGCTTTCTTT.